Described below is a single T cell receptor beta chain sequence and its context. What it binds is unknown. Repertoires were generated with immunoSEQ multiplex PCR, while TCRdb's copy carries only in-frame clones and drops some. This table holds roughly 100,000 clones, 75% to 90% found once. The time point is: baseline pretreatment blood. Specified treatment: 15 Gy SBRT to primary tumor, nephrectomy 4 weeks later. The patient's renal cell carcinoma had clear cell pathology. The record originates from a study of radiation and T cells in renal cell carcinoma. The study's findings and limits: From baseline, blood top tumor clonotypes peaked at 2 weeks post-radiation.

The sequencing here drew on blood, taken from a patient whose treatment included radiotherapy and nephrectomy. The receptor was derived from a man between 50 and 59 years old with renal cell carcinoma.

The CDR3 region is CATHTQDRGGGGYTF. CDR3 bases: TGTGCCACCCACACCCAGGACAGGGGCGGAGGTGGCTACACCTTC. The chain employs TRBV6-6 and TRBJ1-2, with 9 bases that match TRBD1. CDR1 MNHNY and CDR2 SVGAGI come from the germline V gene (reference sequence). This CDR3 spans 15 amino acids. The V and J ends lost 10 bases and 7 bases, in that order; junction bases with no gene match: 16.